These 9 T cell receptor beta chains came from one sample sequenced in a study of control samples from healthy donors and cancer patients. TCRdb's table, derived via immunoSEQ multiplex PCR, lists solely in-frame clones and lacks some. The table shows some 120,000 clones, with about 95% occurring only once. The sequenced material came from blood. These receptors came from a man younger than 45 in good health.

This clone was recorded once. V and J are TRBV7-9 and TRBJ1-2, with D possibly being TRBD1 (5 bases). Trimming took 3 bases from V and 7 from J, leaving 12 bases between them. The CDR3 spans 13 residues. CDR1 and CDR2 (germline): SEHNR, FQNEAQ (reference sequence). CDR3 protein: CASSFGGDGGYTF. The CDR3 DNA is TGTGCCAGCAGCTTTGGGGGGGACGGTGGCTACACCTTC.

This chain connects TRBV7-8 to TRBJ2-7, with 7 bases identical to TRBD1. The CDR3 sequence is 16 residues long. V shed 2 bases and J 0 bases; nucleotides not matched to a gene: 7. Germline values: CDR1 SGHVS, CDR2 FQNEAQ. The CDR3: CASSLTGRDSSYEQYF. In nucleotides, the CDR3 is TGTGCCAGCAGCTTAACAGGCCGGGACAGCTCCTACGAGCAGTACTTC. Together with reference TRBV7-8 and TRBJ2-7, the CDR3 gives the full variable domain: GAGVSQSPRYKVAKRGQDVALRCDPISGHVSLFWYQQALGQGPEFLTYFQNEAQLDKSGLPSDRFFAERPEGSVSTLKIQRTQQEDSAVYLCASSLTGRDSSYEQYFGPGTRLTVT.

The J gene is TRBJ1-2, the V gene TRBV3-1 (or the pseudogene TRBV3-2); D perhaps matches TRBD1 (6 bases). Trimming removed 1 base at V and 8 bases at J, with 14 bases between. Germline-derived CDR1 and CDR2 are LGHDT and YNNKEL (reference sequence). The CDR3 contains 14 residues. CDR3 protein: CASSQVGGRRGYTF. CDR3 nucleotide sequence: TGTGCCAGCAGCCAAGTCGGGGGCCGGAGAGGCTACACCTTC.

The chain recombines TRBV10-3 with TRBJ2-1, with unresolved D. Germline V gene sequence: CDR1 ENHRY, CDR2 SYGVKD. Trimming took 6 bases from V and 7 from J, leaving 13 bases between them. The length of the CDR3 is 13 residues. CDR3 sequence reads: CAIRYNSANEQFF. CDR3 sequence (DNA): TGTGCCATCAGGTACAACAGTGCGAATGAGCAGTTCTTC.

The chain links TRBV5-1 to TRBJ2-1, with D possibly TRBD2 on 5 matching bases. Trimming removed 7 bases from V and 5 bases from J, with 13 bases in between. Germline-derived CDR1 and CDR2 are SGHRS and YFSETQ. The CDR3 has 13 amino acids. The DNA of the CDR3 is TGCGCCAGCGATCATAAGCGGAACAATGAGCAGTTCTTC. Translating gives CASDHKRNNEQFF.

The chain employs TRBV18 and TRBJ2-7; 11 positions agree with TRBD2. The CDR3 loop spans 16 amino acids. Germline V gene lookup returns CDR1 KGHSH and CDR2 LQKENI. The ends lost 3 bases at V and 2 bases at J; junction bases unmatched: 6. CDR3 in DNA: TGTGCCAGCTCACCGGCGGGACTAGCGGCCCCCTACGAGCAGTACTTC. It specifies CASSPAGLAAPYEQYF.

Here the CDR3 reads CASSDRTSGGAGETQYF. For the CDR3, the DNA is TGTGCCAGCAGCGACCGGACTAGCGGGGGGGCGGGAGAGACCCAGTACTTC. The V call is TRBV5-4, the J call TRBJ2-5, with 15 bases lining up with TRBD2. The CDR3 is 17 amino acids. Germline CDR1 SGHNT, CDR2 YYREEE (reference sequence). V was pared by 4 bases and J by 4 bases, with 8 bases of the junction left unmatched.

The rearrangement joins TRBV6-2 or TRBV6-3 to TRBJ2-3; TRBD2 matches at 16 bases. CDR3 length: 19 residues. Germline V gene lookup returns CDR1 MNHEY and CDR2 SVGEGT. Trimming cost V 2 bases and J 0 bases; bases outside gene matches: 5. This chain's CDR3 is CASSYPGTSGGESTDTQYF. The CDR3 nucleotides are TGTGCCAGCAGTTACCCTGGGACTAGCGGGGGGGAGAGCACAGATACGCAGTATTTT.

The chain employs TRBV18 and TRBJ2-7; D uncertain. Germline V CDR1 and CDR2: KGHSH, LQKENI. The V end lost 0 bases, the J end lost 2 bases, and 5 bases lay between the germline ends. This CDR3 is 13 amino acids long. CDR3 region: CASSPPSPYEQYF. CDR3 coding DNA: TGTGCCAGCTCACCACCGTCTCCCTACGAGCAGTACTTC.